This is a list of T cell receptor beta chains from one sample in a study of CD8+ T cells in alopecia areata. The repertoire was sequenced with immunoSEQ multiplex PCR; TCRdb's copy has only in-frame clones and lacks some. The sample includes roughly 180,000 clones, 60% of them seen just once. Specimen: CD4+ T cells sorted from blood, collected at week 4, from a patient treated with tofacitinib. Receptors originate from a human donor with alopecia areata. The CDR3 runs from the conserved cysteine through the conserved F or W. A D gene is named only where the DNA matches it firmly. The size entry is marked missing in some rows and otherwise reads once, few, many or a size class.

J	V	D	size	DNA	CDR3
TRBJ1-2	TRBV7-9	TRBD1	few	TGTGCCAGCAGCGACGGGACAGGGGAGTCCTATGGCTACACCTTC	CASSDGTGESYGYTF
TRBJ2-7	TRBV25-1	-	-	-	CASSETVGTGNKYF
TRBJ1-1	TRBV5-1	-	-	TGCGCCAGCACTGGAGGAGTGAACACTGAAGCTTTCTTT	CASTGGVNTEAFF
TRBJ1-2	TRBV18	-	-	TGTGCCAGCTCACCGCCTGGGGGCGGCTACACCTTC	CASSPPGGGYTF
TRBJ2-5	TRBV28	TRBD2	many	TGTGCCAGCAGTTGGACTAGCGTCGTGACCCAGTACTTC	CASSWTSVVTQYF
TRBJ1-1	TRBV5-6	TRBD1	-	TGTGCCAGCAGCTTGAGGGGATACAGGGGCATGAACACTGAAGCTTTCTTT	CASSLRGYRGMNTEAFF
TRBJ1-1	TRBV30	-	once	TGTGCCTGGGGAGGGGGGAACACTGAAGCTTTCTTT	CAWGGGNTEAFF
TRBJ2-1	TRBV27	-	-	TGTGCCAGCGGAAACAATGAGCAGTTCTTC	CASGNNEQFF
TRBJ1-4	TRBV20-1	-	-	TGCAGTGAGGGTAAACTGTTTTTT	CSEGKLFF
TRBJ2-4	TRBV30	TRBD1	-	TGTGCCTGGAGTGTAGGACAGGGAGCCAAAAACATTCAGTACTTC	CAWSVGQGAKNIQYF
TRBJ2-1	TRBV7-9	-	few	TGTGCCAGCAGCCGCGTCAAACCGGATGAGCAGTTCTTC	CASSRVKPDEQFF
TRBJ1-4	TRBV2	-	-	TGTGCCAGCAGAGACGGCTTTCAGCGAGAAAAACTGTTTTTT	CASRDGFQREKLFF
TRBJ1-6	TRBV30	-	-	TGTGCCTGGATGTTAGGAGGGGCGCGGTATAATTCACCCCTCCACTTT	CAWMLGGARYNSPLHF
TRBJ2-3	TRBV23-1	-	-	TGCGCCAGCAGTCAGGATACGCAGTATTTT	CASSQDTQYF
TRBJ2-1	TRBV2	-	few	TGTGCCAGCACCTACCCAAGTGTTGGGGCCAATGAGCAGTTCTTC	CASTYPSVGANEQFF
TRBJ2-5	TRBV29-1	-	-	TGCAGCGTAGTAAGAGAGACCCAGTACTTC	CSVVRETQYF
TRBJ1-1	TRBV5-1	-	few	TGCGCCAGCAGCTTGACAGCGAACACTGAAGCTTTCTTT	CASSLTANTEAFF
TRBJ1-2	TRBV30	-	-	TGTGCCTGGAGTCCTCGCAGATGGGCGACCTTC	CAWSPRRWATF
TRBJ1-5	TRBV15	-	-	TGTGCCACCAGCAGAGTGTACAGCAATCAGCCCCAGCATTTT	CATSRVYSNQPQHF
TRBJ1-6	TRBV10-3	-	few	TGTGCCATCAGTGAGTCGCTTGAGGGTTCACCCCTCCACTTT	CAISESLEGSPLHF
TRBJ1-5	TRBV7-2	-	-	TGTGCCAGCAGCATAGGGGAGGGCCAGCCCCAGCATTTT	CASSIGEGQPQHF
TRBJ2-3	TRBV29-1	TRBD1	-	TGCAGCGTTTGGTCAGGGGGCTGGAGTGATAGCACAGATACGCAGTATTTT	CSVWSGGWSDSTDTQYF
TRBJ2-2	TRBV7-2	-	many	TGTGCCAGCAGCTTAGCCGGGGAAGGAAGGGAGCTGTTTTTT	CASSLAGEGRELFF
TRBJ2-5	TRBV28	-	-	TGTGCCAGCAGCCCAAGCGTTTGGAAGTCAGAGACCCAGTACTTC	CASSPSVWKSETQYF
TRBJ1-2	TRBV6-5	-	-	TGTGCCAGCAGTTACCCCCAGATGGGGTTCTATGGCTACACCTTC	CASSYPQMGFYGYTF
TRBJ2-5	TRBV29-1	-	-	TGCAGCGTTCCTTTTTTCGAGGTCCAGTGGGCCGACCAAGAGACCCAGTACTTC	CSVPFFEVQWADQETQYF
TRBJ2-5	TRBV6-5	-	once	TGTGCCAGCAGTTACTCGGGGGTCCAAGAGACCCAGTACTTC	CASSYSGVQETQYF
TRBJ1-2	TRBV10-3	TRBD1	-	TGTGCCACCCTGAGGGGGCTTGGGCAGATCTATGGCTACACCTTC	CATLRGLGQIYGYTF